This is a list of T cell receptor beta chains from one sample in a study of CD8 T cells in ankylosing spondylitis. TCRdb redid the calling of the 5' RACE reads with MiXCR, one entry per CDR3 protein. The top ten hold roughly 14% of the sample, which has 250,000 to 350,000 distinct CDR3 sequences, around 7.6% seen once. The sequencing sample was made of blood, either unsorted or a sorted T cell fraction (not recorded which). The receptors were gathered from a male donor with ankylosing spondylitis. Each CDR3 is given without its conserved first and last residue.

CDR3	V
SVDIGTDTQY	TRBV29-1
ASARSSDYEQY	TRBV6-1
ASSRDSSPTNEKLF	TRBV5-1
SARVGTGGHNEQF	TRBV20-1
ASSDLGQGRHNEQF	TRBV5-1
SAQNRGQRVGELF	TRBV29-1
ASSYRRGATHLPNTGELF	TRBV5-6
AISSDPTWDEQF	TRBV10-3
ASSLSSPSTDTQY	TRBV12-3/TRBV12-4
SVEDPLADSYNEQF	TRBV29-1
AISGDSQETQY	TRBV10-3
ASSRAGTANTGELF	TRBV14
ASSIGQGFTGELF	TRBV19
SADRTADTEAF	TRBV20-1
ASSLDRVGSGANVLT	TRBV5-1
ASSRWTDYATNEKLF	TRBV18